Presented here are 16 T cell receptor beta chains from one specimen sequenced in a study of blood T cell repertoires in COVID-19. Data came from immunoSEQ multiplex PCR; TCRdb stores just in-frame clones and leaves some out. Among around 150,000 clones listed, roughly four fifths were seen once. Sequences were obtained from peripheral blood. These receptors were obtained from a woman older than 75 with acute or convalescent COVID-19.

CDR3 residues: CAISDGRVNYGYTF. The CDR3 DNA follows: TGTGCCATCAGTGACGGCAGGGTCAACTATGGCTACACCTTC. The chain combines TRBV10-3 with TRBJ1-2, with D possibly TRBD1 on 5 matching bases. Germline CDR1 and CDR2: ENHRY and SYGVKD. The CDR3 is 14 amino acids. V was cut by 3 bases and J by 2 bases, with 10 bases left in between.

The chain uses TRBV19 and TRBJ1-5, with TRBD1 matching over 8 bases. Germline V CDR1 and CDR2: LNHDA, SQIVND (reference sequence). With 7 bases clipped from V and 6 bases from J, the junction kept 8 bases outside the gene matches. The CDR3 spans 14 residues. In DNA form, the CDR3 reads TGTGCCAGTACCCAGGGGGCTTCTCTTCAGCCCCAGCATTTT. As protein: CASTQGASLQPQHF. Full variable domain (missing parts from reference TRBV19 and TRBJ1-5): DGGITQSPKYLFRKEGQNVTLSCEQNLNHDAMYWYRQDPGQGLRLIYYSQIVNDFQKGDIAEGYSVSREKKESFPLTVTSAQKNPTAFYLCASTQGASLQPQHFGDGTRLSIL.

The CDR3 loop is CASMSMQAGYEQFF. DNA of the CDR3: TGTGCCAGCATGAGTATGCAGGCGGGTTATGAGCAGTTCTTC. V and J are TRBV27 and TRBJ2-1; perhaps TRBD2 as D (5 bases). Germline CDR1 MNHEY, CDR2 SMNVEV (reference sequence). CDR3 length equals 14 residues. Trimming took 7 bases from V and 8 from J, leaving 18 bases between them.

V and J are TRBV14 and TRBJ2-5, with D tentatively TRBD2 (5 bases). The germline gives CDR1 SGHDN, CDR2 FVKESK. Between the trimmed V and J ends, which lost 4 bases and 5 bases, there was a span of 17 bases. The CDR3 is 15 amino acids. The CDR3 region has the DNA TGTGCCAGCAGCCCAGGACTCCTAAGAGGGGAGACCCAGTACTTC. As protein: CASSPGLLRGETQYF.

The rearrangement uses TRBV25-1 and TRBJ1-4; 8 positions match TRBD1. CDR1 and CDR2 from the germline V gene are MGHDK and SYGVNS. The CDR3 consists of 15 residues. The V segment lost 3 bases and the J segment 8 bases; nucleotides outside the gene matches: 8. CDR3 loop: CASSDSTGGREKLFF. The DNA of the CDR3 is TGTGCCAGCAGTGATTCTACAGGGGGAAGGGAAAAACTGTTTTTT.

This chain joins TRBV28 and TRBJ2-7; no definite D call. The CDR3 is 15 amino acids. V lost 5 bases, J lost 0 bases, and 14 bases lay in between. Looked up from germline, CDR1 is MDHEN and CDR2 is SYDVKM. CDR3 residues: CASSTPSSHSYEQYF. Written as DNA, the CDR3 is TGTGCCAGCAGTACTCCAAGCTCTCACTCCTACGAGCAGTACTTC.

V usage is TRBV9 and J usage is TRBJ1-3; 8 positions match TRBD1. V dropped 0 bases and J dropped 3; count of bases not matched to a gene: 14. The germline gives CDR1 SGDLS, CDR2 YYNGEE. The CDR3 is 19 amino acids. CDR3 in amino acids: CASSVERGADRAFGNTIYF. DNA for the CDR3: TGTGCCAGCAGCGTAGAGAGGGGAGCGGACAGGGCATTTGGAAACACCATATATTTT.

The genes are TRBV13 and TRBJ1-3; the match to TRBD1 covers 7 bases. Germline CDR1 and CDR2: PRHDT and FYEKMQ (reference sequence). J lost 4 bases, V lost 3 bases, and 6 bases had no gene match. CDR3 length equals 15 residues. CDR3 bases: TGTGCCAGCAGCTTGGAGGGGGCGAGGGGAAACACCATATATTTT. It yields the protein CASSLEGARGNTIYF.

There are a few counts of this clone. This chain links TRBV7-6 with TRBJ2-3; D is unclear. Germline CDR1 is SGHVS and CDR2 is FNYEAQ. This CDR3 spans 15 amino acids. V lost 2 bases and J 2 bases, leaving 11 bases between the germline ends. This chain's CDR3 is CASSLLGSFTDTQYF. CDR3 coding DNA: TGTGCCAGCAGCTTATTGGGCAGCTTCACAGATACGCAGTATTTT.

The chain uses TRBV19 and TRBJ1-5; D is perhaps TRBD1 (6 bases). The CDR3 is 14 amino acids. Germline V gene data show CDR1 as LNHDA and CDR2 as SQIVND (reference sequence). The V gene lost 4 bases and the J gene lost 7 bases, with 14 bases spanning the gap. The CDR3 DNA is TGTGCCAGTAGTACCACGGGGGGCAGGCAGCCCCAGCATTTT. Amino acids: CASSTTGGRQPQHF.

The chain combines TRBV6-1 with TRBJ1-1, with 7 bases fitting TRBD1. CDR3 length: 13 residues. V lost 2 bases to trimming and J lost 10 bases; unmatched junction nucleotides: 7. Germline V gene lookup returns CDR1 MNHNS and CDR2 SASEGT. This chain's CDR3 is CASSEKGTEIAFF. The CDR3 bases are TGTGCCAGCAGTGAAAAGGGGACAGAAATAGCTTTCTTT.

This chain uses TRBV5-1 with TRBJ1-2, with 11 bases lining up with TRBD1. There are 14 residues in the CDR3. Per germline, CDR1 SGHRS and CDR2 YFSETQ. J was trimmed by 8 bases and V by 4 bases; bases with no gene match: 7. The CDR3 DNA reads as TGCGCCAGCAGCATATCCGGGACAGGGGGAGGCTACACCTTC. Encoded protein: CASSISGTGGGYTF.

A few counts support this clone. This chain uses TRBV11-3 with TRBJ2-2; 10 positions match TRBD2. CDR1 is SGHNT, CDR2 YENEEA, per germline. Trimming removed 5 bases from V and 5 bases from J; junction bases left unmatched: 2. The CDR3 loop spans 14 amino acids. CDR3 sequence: CASSISGRTGELFF. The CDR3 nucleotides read TGTGCCAGCAGCATTAGCGGGAGGACCGGGGAGCTGTTTTTT.

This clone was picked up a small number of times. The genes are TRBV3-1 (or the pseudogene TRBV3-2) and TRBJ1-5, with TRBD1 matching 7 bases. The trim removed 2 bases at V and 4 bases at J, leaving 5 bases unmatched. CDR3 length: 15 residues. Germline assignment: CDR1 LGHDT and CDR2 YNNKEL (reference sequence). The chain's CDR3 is CASSQTTGTNQPQHF. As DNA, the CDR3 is TGTGCCAGCAGCCAAACGACAGGGACGAATCAGCCCCAGCATTTT.

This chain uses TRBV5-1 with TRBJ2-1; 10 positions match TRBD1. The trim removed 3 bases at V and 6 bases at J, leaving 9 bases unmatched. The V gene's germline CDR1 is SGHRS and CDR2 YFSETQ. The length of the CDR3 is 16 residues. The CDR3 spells CASSSDAGTGVNEQFF. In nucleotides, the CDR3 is TGCGCCAGCAGCTCGGACGCCGGGACAGGGGTCAATGAGCAGTTCTTC.

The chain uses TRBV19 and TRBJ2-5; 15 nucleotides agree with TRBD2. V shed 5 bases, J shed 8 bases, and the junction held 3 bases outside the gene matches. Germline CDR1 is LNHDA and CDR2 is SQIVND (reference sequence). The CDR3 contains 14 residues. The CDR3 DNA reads TGTGCCAGTAGTCCGGGACTAGCGGGAGGAACCCAGTACTTC. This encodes CASSPGLAGGTQYF. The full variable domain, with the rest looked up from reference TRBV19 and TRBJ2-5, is DGGITQSPKYLFRKEGQNVTLSCEQNLNHDAMYWYRQDPGQGLRLIYYSQIVNDFQKGDIAEGYSVSREKKESFPLTVTSAQKNPTAFYLCASSPGLAGGTQYFGPGTRLLVL.